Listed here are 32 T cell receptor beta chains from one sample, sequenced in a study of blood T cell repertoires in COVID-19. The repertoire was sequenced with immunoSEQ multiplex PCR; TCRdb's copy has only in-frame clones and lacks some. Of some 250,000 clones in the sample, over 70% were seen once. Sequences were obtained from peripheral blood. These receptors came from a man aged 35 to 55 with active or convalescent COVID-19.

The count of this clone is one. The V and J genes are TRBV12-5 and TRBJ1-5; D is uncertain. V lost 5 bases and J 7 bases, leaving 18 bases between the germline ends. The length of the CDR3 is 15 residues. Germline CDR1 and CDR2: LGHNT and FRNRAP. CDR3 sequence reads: CASGVLGPIRQPQHF. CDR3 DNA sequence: TGTGCTAGTGGTGTTCTGGGCCCCATCCGACAGCCCCAGCATTTT.

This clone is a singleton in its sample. CDR3 amino acids: CASSYLGAGSGNTIYF. Written as DNA, the CDR3 is TGTGCCAGCAGTTACCTCGGGGCGGGGTCTGGAAACACCATATATTTT. The rearrangement uses TRBV6-6 and TRBJ1-3; D is perhaps TRBD1 (5 bases). Trimming pared 2 bases from V and 1 base from J, leaving 12 bases between. The CDR3 has 16 amino acids. CDR1 is MNHNY and CDR2 is SVGAGI in the germline V gene (reference sequence).

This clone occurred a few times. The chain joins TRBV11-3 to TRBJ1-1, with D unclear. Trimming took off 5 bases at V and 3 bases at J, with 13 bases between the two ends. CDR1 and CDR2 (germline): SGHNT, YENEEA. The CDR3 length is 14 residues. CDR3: CASSPHSGDTEAFF. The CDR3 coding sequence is TGTGCCAGCAGCCCCCATAGCGGGGACACTGAAGCTTTCTTT. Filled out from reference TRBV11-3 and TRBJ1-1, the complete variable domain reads EAGVVQSPRYKIIEKKQPVAFWCNPISGHNTLYWYLQNLGQGPELLIRYENEEAVDDSQLPKDRFSAERLKGVDSTLKIQPAELGDSAVYLCASSPHSGDTEAFFGQGTRLTVV.

The CDR3 here is CASRSLQGILEQPQHF. In nucleotides, the CDR3 is TGTGCCAGTAGGAGCCTACAGGGGATTCTTGAACAGCCCCAGCATTTT. The chain is built from TRBV19 and TRBJ1-5; 7 bases fit TRBD1. CDR3 length: 16 residues. Germline CDR1 and CDR2: LNHDA and SQIVND (reference sequence). V shed 6 bases and J 7 bases; nucleotides not matched to a gene: 15.

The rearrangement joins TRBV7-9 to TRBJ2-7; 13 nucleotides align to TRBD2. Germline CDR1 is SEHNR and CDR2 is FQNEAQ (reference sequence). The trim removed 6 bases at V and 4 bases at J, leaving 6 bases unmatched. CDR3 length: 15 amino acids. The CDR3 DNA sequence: TGTGCCAGCAGACCAGGACTAGCGGGAGAATACGAGCAGTACTTC. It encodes CASRPGLAGEYEQYF.

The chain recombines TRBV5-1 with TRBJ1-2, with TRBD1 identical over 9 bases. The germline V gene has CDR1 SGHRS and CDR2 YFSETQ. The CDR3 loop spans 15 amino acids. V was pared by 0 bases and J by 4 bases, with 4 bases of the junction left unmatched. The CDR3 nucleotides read TGCGCCAGCAGCTTGGATGGACAGGGGACCTATGGCTACACCTTC. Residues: CASSLDGQGTYGYTF.

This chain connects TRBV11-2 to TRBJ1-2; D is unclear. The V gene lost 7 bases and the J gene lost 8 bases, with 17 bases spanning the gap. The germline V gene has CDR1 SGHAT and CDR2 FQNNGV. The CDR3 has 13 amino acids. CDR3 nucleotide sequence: TGTGCCAGCACCCCTTTGCAAGGCAGGGGCTACACCTTC. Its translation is CASTPLQGRGYTF.

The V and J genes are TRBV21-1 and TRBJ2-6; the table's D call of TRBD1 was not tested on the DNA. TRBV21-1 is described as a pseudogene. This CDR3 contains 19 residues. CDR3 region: CASSKAGTGGAVGANVLTF. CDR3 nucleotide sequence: TGTGCCAGCAGCAAAGCTGGGACAGGGGGCGCGGTTGGGGCCAACGTCCTGACTTTC.

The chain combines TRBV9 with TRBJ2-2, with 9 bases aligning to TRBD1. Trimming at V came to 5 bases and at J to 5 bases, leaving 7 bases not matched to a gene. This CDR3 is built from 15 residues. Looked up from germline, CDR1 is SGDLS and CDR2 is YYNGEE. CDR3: CASREGQGRTGELFF. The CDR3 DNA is TGTGCCAGCAGAGAAGGACAGGGGCGTACCGGGGAGCTGTTTTTT.

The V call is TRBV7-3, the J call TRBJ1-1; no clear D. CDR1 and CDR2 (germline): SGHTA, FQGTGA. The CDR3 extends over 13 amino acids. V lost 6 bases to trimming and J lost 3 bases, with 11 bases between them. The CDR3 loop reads CASSPARDTEAFF. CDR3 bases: TGTGCCAGCAGTCCGGCACGGGACACTGAAGCTTTCTTT.

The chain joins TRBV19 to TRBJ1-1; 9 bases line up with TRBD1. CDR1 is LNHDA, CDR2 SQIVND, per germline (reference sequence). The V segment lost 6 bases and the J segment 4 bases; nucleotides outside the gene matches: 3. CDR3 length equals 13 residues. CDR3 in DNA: TGTGCCAGTAGCCTGACAGGGGGCACTGAAGCTTTCTTT. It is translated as CASSLTGGTEAFF.

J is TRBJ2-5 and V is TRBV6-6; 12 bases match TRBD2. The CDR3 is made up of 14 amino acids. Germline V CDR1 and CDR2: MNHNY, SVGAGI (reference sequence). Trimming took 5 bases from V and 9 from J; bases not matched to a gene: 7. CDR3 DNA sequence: TGTGCCAGCAGTCGAGGACTAGCGGGGAAGCCCCAGTACTTC. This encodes CASSRGLAGKPQYF.

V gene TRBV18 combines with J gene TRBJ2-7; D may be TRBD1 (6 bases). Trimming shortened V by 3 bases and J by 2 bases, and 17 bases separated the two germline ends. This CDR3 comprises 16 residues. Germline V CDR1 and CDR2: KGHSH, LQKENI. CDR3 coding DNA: TGTGCCAGCTCACCCCCGGGACACCGCTCAGCCTACGAGCAGTACTTC. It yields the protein CASSPPGHRSAYEQYF.

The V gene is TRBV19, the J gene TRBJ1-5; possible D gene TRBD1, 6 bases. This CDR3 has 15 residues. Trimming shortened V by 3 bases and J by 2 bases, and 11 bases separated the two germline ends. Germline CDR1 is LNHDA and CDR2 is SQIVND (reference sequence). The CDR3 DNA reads TGTGCCAGTAGTATCCAGGGGCAGGGCAATCAGCCCCAGCATTTT. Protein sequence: CASSIQGQGNQPQHF.

The CDR3 sequence: CASSSRAGATYNEQFF. DNA for the CDR3: TGTGCCAGCAGCTCACGGGCAGGGGCGACCTACAATGAGCAGTTCTTC. The chain recombines TRBV11-2 with TRBJ2-1, with D possibly TRBD1 on 6 matching bases. The CDR3 has 16 residues. Per germline, CDR1 SGHAT and CDR2 FQNNGV. With 4 bases removed from V and 2 bases from J, the gap between germline ends came to 15 bases.

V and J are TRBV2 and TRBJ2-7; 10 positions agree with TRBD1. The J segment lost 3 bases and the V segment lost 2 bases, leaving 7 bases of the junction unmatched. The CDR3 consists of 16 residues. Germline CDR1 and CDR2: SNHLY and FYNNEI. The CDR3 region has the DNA TGTGCCAGCAGTGAAAATGTGGGGACAGGGGACTACGAGCAGTACTTC. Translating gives CASSENVGTGDYEQYF.

DNA of the CDR3: TGTGCCAGCAGCTCTAGCGGGAGAAGGACCGGGGAGCTGTTTTTT. Amino acid sequence: CASSSSGRRTGELFF. The J gene is TRBJ2-2, the V gene TRBV28; 10 bases are shared with TRBD2. In germline, CDR1 is MDHEN, CDR2 SYDVKM. This CDR3 is 15 amino acids long. The ends lost 6 bases at V and 5 bases at J; junction bases unmatched: 6.

In DNA, the CDR3 is TGCGCCAGCAGACAGAGGGCAGGGGGCAGCTACGAGCAGTACTTC. Its translation: CASRQRAGGSYEQYF. The rearrangement uses TRBV5-1 and TRBJ2-7; 8 bases match TRBD1. Trimming at V came to 5 bases and at J to 3 bases, leaving 10 bases not matched to a gene. Germline assignment: CDR1 SGHRS and CDR2 YFSETQ. The CDR3 totals 15 residues.

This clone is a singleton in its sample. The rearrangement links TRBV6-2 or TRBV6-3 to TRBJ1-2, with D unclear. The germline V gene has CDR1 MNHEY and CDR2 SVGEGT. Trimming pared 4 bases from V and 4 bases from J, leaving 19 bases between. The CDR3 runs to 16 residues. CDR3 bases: TGTGCCAGCAGTTTAGCAAAACTGGTCGGGGTCTATGGCTACACCTTC. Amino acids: CASSLAKLVGVYGYTF.

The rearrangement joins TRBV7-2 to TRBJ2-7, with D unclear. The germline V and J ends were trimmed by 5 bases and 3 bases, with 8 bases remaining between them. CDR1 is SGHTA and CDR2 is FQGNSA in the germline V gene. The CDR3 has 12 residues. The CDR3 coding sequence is TGTGCCAGCAGCCCCGAGGTCTACGAGCAGTACTTC. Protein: CASSPEVYEQYF.

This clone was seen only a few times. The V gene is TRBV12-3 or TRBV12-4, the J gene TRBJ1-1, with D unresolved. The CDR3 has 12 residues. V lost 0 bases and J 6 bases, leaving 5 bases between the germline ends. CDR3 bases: TGTGCCAGCAGTTTAGCTTATGCTGAAGCTTTCTTT. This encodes CASSLAYAEAFF.

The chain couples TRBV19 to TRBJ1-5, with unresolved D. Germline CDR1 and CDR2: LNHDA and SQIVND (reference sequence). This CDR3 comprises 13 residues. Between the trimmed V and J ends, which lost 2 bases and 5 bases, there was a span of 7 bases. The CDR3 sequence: CASSIHTDQPQHF. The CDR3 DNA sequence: TGTGCCAGTAGTATACACACCGATCAGCCCCAGCATTTT.

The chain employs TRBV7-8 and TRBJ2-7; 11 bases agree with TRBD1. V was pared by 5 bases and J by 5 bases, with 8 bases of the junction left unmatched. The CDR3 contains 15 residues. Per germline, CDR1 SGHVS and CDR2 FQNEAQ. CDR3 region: CASSPTWTGGHEQYF. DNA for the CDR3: TGTGCCAGCAGCCCAACTTGGACAGGGGGCCACGAGCAGTACTTC.

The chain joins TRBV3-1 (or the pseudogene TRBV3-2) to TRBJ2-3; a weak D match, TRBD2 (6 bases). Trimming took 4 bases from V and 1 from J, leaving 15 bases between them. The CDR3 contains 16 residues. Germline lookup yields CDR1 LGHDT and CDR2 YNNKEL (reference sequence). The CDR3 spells CASSPLPGGGTDTQYF. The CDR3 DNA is TGTGCCAGCAGCCCCTTGCCCGGGGGAGGCACAGATACGCAGTATTTT.

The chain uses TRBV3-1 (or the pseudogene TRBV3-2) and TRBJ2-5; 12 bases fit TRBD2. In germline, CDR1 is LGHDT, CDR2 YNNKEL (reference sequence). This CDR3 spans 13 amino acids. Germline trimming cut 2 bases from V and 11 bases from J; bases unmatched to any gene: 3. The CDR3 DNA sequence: TGTGCCAGCAGCCAAACTAGCGGGAGGTTTCAGTACTTC. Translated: CASSQTSGRFQYF.

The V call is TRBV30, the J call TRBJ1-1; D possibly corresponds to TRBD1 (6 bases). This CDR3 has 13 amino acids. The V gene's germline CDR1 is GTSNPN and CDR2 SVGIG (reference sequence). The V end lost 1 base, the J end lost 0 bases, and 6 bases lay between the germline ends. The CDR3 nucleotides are TGTGCCTGGAGTGAGGGGGTGAACACTGAAGCTTTCTTT. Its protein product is CAWSEGVNTEAFF.

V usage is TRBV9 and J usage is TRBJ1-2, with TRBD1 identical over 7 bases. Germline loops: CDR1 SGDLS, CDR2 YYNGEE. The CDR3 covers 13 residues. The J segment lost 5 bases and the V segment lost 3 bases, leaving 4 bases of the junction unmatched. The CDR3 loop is CASSAGGGYGYTF. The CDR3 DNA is TGTGCCAGCAGCGCAGGGGGTGGGTATGGCTACACCTTC.

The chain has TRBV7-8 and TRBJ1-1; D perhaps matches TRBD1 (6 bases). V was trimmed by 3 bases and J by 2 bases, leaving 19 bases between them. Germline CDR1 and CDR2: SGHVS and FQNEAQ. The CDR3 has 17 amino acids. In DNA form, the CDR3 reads TGTGCCAGCAGCTTCGCACGGAACAGGGTCAGTAACACTGAAGCTTTCTTT. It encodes CASSFARNRVSNTEAFF.

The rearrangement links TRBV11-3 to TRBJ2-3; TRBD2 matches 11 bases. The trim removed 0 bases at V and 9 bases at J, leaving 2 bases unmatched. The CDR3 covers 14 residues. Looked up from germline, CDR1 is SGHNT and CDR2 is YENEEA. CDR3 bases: TGTGCCAGCAGCTTAGAACTAGCGGGGGACACGCAGTATTTT. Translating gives CASSLELAGDTQYF.

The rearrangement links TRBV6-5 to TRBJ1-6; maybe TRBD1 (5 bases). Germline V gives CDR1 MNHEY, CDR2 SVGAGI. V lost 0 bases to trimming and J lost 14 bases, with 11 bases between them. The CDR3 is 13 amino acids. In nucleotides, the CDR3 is TGTGCCAGCAGTTACTCGGGAGGGGAGGCCCTCCACTTT. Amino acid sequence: CASSYSGGEALHF.

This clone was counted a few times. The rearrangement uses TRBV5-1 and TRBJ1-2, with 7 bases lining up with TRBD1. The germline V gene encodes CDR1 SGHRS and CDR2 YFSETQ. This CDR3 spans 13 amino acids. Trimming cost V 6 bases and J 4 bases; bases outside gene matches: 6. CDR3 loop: CASTPGQAYGYTF. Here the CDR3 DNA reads TGCGCCAGCACTCCAGGACAGGCCTATGGCTACACCTTC.

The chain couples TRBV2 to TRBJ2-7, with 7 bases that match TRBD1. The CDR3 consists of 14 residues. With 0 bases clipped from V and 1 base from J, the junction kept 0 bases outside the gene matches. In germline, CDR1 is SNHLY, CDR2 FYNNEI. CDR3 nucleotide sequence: TGTGCCAGCAGTGAAGCGGGACAGTCCTACGAGCAGTACTTC. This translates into CASSEAGQSYEQYF.